This T cell receptor beta chain was obtained from a study of T cell changes during pregnancy in multiple sclerosis. Libraries were prepared by immunoSEQ multiplex PCR; TCRdb keeps only in-frame clonotypes and omits some of them. The sample includes roughly 20,000 clones, 75% to 90% of them seen just once. This clonotype was obtained from a female donor with multiple sclerosis, enrolled in a pregnancy study. Sample: CD8+ T cells from peripheral blood mononuclear cells, taken in the first trimester of pregnancy.

In nucleotides, the CDR3 is TGTGCCAGCAGCCAAGCCGGGACAGGGGAAGAGCAGTACTTC. Its protein product is CASSQAGTGEEQYF. The V call is TRBV4-2, the J call TRBJ2-7; 10 nucleotides align to TRBD1. CDR3 length: 14 amino acids. V trimming: 1 base; J trimming: 7 bases; junction bases outside the gene matches: 4. Per germline, CDR1 LGHNA and CDR2 YNFKEQ.